A selection of T cell receptor beta chains follows, all from one sample in a study of T cell responses to AZD1222 COVID-19 vaccine. TCRdb's copy holds only in-frame clones and misses some; the assay was immunoSEQ multiplex PCR. Among some 150,000 clones listed, 85% to 95% were seen once. Sequencing used peripheral blood, obtained on day 0 of MenACWY control vaccination. These receptors came from an adult in good health. CDR3s include the opening cysteine and the closing phenylalanine or tryptophan.

cdr3_aa j_call v_call
CASSFIRTPVYEQYF TRBJ2-7 TRBV5-1
CASSWAVGPSGANVLTF TRBJ2-6 TRBV5-5
CASSPPGLLYEQYF TRBJ2-7 TRBV18
CASSSRGRGRDEQYF TRBJ2-7 TRBV11-2
CASSLDFGGYTF TRBJ1-2 TRBV11-2
CASSAQGQLNQPQHF TRBJ1-5 TRBV6-6
CASSSKTKEYF TRBJ2-7 TRBV27
CASSLGQESYEQYF TRBJ2-7 TRBV11-1
CASSALARAYNEQFF TRBJ2-1 TRBV5-1
CASSETENTEAFF TRBJ1-1 TRBV6-4
CASSPGLDQPQHF TRBJ1-5 TRBV12-3/TRBV12-4
CASRRDGLYAGGYTF TRBJ1-2 TRBV19
CASSSTGTGSRNEQFF TRBJ2-1 TRBV7-3
CASSLWTGGNQPQHF TRBJ1-5 TRBV6-6
CASSPTLRNTEAFF TRBJ1-1 TRBV10-1
CASRTSGRYNEQFF TRBJ2-1 TRBV5-6
CASSQRLAGFNEQFF TRBJ2-1 TRBV11-1
CASRSTGGYEQFF TRBJ2-1 TRBV6-5
CASSPHRGGSYNSPLHF TRBJ1-6 TRBV9
CASSFSGGARGYTF TRBJ1-2 TRBV28